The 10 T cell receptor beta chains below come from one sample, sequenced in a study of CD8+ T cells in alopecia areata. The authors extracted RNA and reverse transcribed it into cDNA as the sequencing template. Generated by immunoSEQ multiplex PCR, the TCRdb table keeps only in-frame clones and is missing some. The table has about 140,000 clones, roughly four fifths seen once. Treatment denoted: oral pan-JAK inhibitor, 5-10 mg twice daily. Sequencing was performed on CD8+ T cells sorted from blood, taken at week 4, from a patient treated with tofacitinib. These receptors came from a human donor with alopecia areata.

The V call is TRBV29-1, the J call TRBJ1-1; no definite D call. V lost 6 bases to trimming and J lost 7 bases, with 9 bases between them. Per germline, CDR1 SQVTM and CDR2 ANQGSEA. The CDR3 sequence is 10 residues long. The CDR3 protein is CSVRLLEAFF. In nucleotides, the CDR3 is TGCAGCGTCCGACTACTTGAAGCTTTCTTT.

The CDR3 sequence is CAWSVGGAYGYTF. CDR3 DNA: TGTGCCTGGAGTGTAGGAGGGGCGTATGGCTACACCTTC. V is TRBV30 and J is TRBJ1-2, with D perhaps matching TRBD1 (5 bases). V shed 0 bases and J shed 5 bases, with 10 bases lying between them. Germline assignment: CDR1 GTSNPN and CDR2 SVGIG (reference sequence). The CDR3 extends over 13 amino acids.

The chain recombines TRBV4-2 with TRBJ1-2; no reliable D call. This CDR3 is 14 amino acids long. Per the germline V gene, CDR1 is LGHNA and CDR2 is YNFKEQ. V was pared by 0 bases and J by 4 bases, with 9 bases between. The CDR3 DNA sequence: TGTGCCAGCAGCCAAGAGTCTGCCGTCTATGGCTACACCTTC. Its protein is CASSQESAVYGYTF.

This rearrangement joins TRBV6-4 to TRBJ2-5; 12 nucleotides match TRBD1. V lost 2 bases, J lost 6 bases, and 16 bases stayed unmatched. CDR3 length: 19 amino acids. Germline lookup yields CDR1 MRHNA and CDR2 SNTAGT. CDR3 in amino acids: CASSDNFVDGTGGVKTQYF. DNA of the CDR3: TGTGCCAGCAGTGACAATTTTGTGGACGGGACAGGGGGCGTAAAGACCCAGTACTTC.

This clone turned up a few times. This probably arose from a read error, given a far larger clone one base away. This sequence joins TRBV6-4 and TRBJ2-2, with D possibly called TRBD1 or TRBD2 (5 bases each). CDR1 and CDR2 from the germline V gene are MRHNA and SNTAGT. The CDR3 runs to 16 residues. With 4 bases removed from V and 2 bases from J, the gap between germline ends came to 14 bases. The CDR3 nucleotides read TGTGCCAGCAGTGTCCAGGGACGGATCAACACCGGGGAGCTGTTTTTT. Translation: CASSVQGRINTGELFF.

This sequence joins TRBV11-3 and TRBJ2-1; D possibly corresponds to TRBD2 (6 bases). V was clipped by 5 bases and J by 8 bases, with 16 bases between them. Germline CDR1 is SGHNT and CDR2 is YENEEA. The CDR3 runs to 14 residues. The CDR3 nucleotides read TGTGCCAGCAGCGGTAGGCGGGGAGTAGATGAGCAGTTCTTC. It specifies CASSGRRGVDEQFF.

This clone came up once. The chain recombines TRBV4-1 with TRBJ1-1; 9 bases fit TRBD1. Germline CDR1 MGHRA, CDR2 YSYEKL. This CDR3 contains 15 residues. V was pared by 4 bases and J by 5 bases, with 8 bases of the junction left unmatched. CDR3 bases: TGCGCCAGCAGCCTAACAGGGGGCGAAGGGACTGAAGCTTTCTTT. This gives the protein CASSLTGGEGTEAFF.

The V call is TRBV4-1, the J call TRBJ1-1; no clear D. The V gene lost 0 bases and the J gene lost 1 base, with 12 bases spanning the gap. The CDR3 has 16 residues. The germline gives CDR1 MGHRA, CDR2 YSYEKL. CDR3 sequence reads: CASSQEPQQSNTEAFF. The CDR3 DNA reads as TGCGCCAGCAGCCAAGAGCCACAGCAGTCGAACACTGAAGCTTTCTTT.

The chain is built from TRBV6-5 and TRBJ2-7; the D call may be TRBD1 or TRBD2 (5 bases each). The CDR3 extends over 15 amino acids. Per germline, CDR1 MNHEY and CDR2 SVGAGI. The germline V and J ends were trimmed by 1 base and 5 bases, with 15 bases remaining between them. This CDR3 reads CASSYLGAMGDEQYF. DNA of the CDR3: TGTGCCAGCAGTTACTTGGGCGCCATGGGGGACGAGCAGTACTTC.

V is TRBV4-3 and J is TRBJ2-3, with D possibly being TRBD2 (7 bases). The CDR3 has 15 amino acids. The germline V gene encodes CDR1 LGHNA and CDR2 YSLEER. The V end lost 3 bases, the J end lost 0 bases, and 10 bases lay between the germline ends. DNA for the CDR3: TGCGCCAGCAGCCAGCGGGGGCGTAGCACAGATACGCAGTATTTT. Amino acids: CASSQRGRSTDTQYF.